The 24 T cell receptor beta chains given below trace back to one sample, sequenced in a study of blood T cell repertoires in COVID-19. The table came from immunoSEQ multiplex PCR; TCRdb's copy has only in-frame clones and leaves some out. The table includes more than 200,000 clones, about 84% detected once. Sequencing input: PBMCs or T cells enriched from blood (not recorded which). The source is a woman in her thirties or forties with acute COVID-19.

The chain recombines TRBV19 with TRBJ1-5; 8 bases fit TRBD1. J was trimmed by 5 bases and V by 7 bases; bases with no gene match: 13. The CDR3 covers 16 residues. The germline V gene encodes CDR1 LNHDA and CDR2 SQIVND (reference sequence). CDR3 nucleotide sequence: TGTGCCAGTACCTGGGACAGGCGGAGGGGCCATCAGCCCCAGCATTTT. Translated, it gives CASTWDRRRGHQPQHF.

The chain links TRBV4-3 to TRBJ2-7; TRBD2 matches at 11 bases. CDR3 length equals 18 residues. V lost 1 base, J lost 2 bases, and 10 bases stayed unmatched. CDR1 and CDR2 from the germline V gene are LGHNA and YSLEER. CDR3 loop: CASSQASIAGGIAYEQYF. CDR3 nucleotides: TGCGCCAGCAGCCAAGCCAGCATAGCGGGAGGGATCGCCTACGAGCAGTACTTC.

This chain uses TRBV7-9 with TRBJ2-3, with 10 bases identical to TRBD2. The V gene's germline CDR1 is SEHNR and CDR2 FQNEAQ (reference sequence). The CDR3 is 16 residues long. Trimming took 2 bases from V and 6 from J; bases not matched to a gene: 8. This CDR3 is CASSLQLAGRLDTQYF. CDR3 bases: TGTGCCAGCAGCTTACAACTAGCGGGAAGGTTGGATACGCAGTATTTT.

The genes are TRBV19 and TRBJ1-3; possible D gene TRBD1, 6 bases. The germline V gene has CDR1 LNHDA and CDR2 SQIVND (reference sequence). Trimming took 6 bases from V and 0 from J, leaving 27 bases between them. The CDR3 is 20 amino acids. This CDR3 is CASSRHRDTKSQSSGNTIYF. In nucleotides, the CDR3 is TGTGCCAGTAGCCGCCACCGGGACACCAAGTCACAGAGCTCTGGAAACACCATATATTTT.

Concerning this clone: Other DNA sequences of this sample code for an identical CDR3. The gene calls are TRBV19 and TRBJ1-5; 7 nucleotides line up with TRBD1. There are 14 residues in the CDR3. V shed 5 bases, J shed 2 bases, and the junction held 3 bases outside the gene matches. Looked up from germline, CDR1 is LNHDA and CDR2 is SQIVND (reference sequence). The CDR3 region is CASSGTGGNQPQHF. CDR3 DNA sequence: TGTGCCAGTAGTGGCACAGGGGGCAATCAGCCCCAGCATTTT.

V gene TRBV29-1 combines with J gene TRBJ1-1; 7 positions agree with TRBD1. The junction had 12 bases not matched to a gene; V was cut back by 3 bases and J by 11 bases. Germline V CDR1 and CDR2: SQVTM, ANQGSEA. The CDR3 is 13 amino acids. The CDR3: CSVDRDSSIGAFF. DNA for the CDR3: TGCAGCGTTGACCGGGACAGCTCAATAGGGGCTTTCTTT.

V is TRBV2 and J is TRBJ1-5, with D possibly matching TRBD1 (5 bases). Trimming cost V 3 bases and J 2 bases, with 14 bases left between them. The CDR3 consists of 16 residues. Germline V gene lookup returns CDR1 SNHLY and CDR2 FYNNEI. CDR3 DNA sequence: TGTGCCAGCAGTGATCAGGGCTGGGGTGGCAATCAGCCCCAGCATTTT. It specifies CASSDQGWGGNQPQHF. Variable domain in full (rest from reference TRBV2 and TRBJ1-5): EPEVTQTPSHQVTQMGQEVILRCVPISNHLYFYWYRQILGQKVEFLVSFYNNEISEKSEIFDDQFSVERPDGSNFTLKIRSTKLEDSAMYFCASSDQGWGGNQPQHFGDGTRLSIL.

The V call is TRBV5-4, the J call TRBJ2-3; D perhaps matches TRBD1 (5 bases). The germline V gene encodes CDR1 SGHNT and CDR2 YYREEE (reference sequence). The V end lost 0 bases, the J end lost 0 bases, and 14 bases lay between the germline ends. This CDR3 is built from 17 residues. This CDR3 reads CASSLDSDITSTDTQYF. The DNA of the CDR3 is TGTGCCAGCAGCTTGGATTCGGACATTACTAGCACAGATACGCAGTATTTT.

Sample share makes this clone medium-sized. The chain is built from TRBV27 and TRBJ1-2, with 11 bases fitting TRBD1. V lost 3 bases and J lost 7; bases outside the gene matches: 10. The CDR3 is 16 amino acids. Per germline, CDR1 MNHEY and CDR2 SMNVEV (reference sequence). The CDR3: CASSFLGQGAVGGYTF. CDR3 DNA sequence: TGTGCCAGCAGTTTCCTAGGACAGGGGGCAGTAGGTGGCTACACCTTC.

The chain combines TRBV10-3 with TRBJ1-3; perhaps TRBD1 as D (5 bases). The V end lost 5 bases, the J end lost 3 bases, and 14 bases lay between the germline ends. Germline V gene lookup returns CDR1 ENHRY and CDR2 SYGVKD. The CDR3 is 15 amino acids. The CDR3 is CAISPLKGDGNTIYF. The CDR3 DNA sequence: TGTGCCATCAGTCCGCTAAAAGGGGATGGAAACACCATATATTTT.

This clone is a singleton in its sample. This chain links TRBV27 with TRBJ2-7, with 9 nucleotides matching TRBD1. Trimming cost V 0 bases and J 7 bases; bases outside gene matches: 7. Germline-derived CDR1 and CDR2 are MNHEY and SMNVEV (reference sequence). The CDR3 covers 15 residues. CDR3: CASSLSGGQGREQYF. In DNA, the CDR3 is TGTGCCAGCAGTTTATCGGGGGGACAGGGCCGGGAGCAGTACTTC.

The V call is TRBV12-3 or TRBV12-4, the J call TRBJ1-3; D is perhaps TRBD1 (5 bases). Trimming took 6 bases from V and 10 from J, leaving 10 bases between them. The CDR3 is 11 residues long. CDR3 residues: CASSQGGTIYF. CDR3 in DNA: TGTGCCAGCAGCCAGGGTGGGACCATATATTTT.

The rearrangement uses TRBV3-1 (or the pseudogene TRBV3-2) and TRBJ2-2, with TRBD1 matching over 8 bases. This CDR3 has 17 amino acids. J was trimmed by 1 base and V by 0 bases; bases with no gene match: 4. Germline values: CDR1 LGHDT, CDR2 YNNKEL (reference sequence). CDR3 DNA sequence: TGTGCCAGCAGCCAAGATCGTGGGACAGGGAACACCGGGGAGCTGTTTTTT. Its translation: CASSQDRGTGNTGELFF.

A few counts support this clone. The chain joins TRBV19 to TRBJ1-2; weak D call: TRBD1 (6 bases). The germline V gene encodes CDR1 LNHDA and CDR2 SQIVND (reference sequence). This CDR3 is 10 amino acids long. V was clipped by 8 bases and J by 12 bases, with 13 bases between them. The CDR3: CASGETGNTF. The CDR3 DNA reads as TGTGCCAGTGGCGAGACAGGCAACACCTTC.

The chain uses TRBV3-1 (or the pseudogene TRBV3-2) and TRBJ2-1; no clear D gene. The CDR3 sequence is 15 residues long. The ends were cut back, 3 bases at V and 5 bases at J, with 14 bases in the middle. Germline V gene sequence: CDR1 LGHDT, CDR2 YNNKEL (reference sequence). This CDR3 reads CASSHRLVRHNEQFF. DNA of the CDR3: TGTGCCAGCAGCCATCGGCTAGTGAGACACAATGAGCAGTTCTTC.

The gene calls are TRBV19 and TRBJ2-4; D is uncertain. CDR3 size: 16 residues. V lost 5 bases and J 5 bases, leaving 19 bases between the germline ends. Per the germline V gene, CDR1 is LNHDA and CDR2 is SQIVND (reference sequence). In nucleotides, the CDR3 is TGTGCCAGTAGTCCCCGCTTTACTGGGCCCCAAAACATTCAGTACTTC. Encoded protein: CASSPRFTGPQNIQYF.

DNA of the CDR3: TGTGCCAGCAGAGGAGGTTGGGGCACAGATACGCAGTATTTT. Amino acids: CASRGGWGTDTQYF. The chain employs TRBV6-5 and TRBJ2-3; TRBD2 is a possible D gene (5 bases). Germline V gene lookup returns CDR1 MNHEY and CDR2 SVGAGI. This CDR3 contains 14 residues. V was shortened by 6 bases and J by 1 base, with 11 bases between the two germline ends.

This chain joins TRBV10-1 and TRBJ2-7, with a tentative D call TRBD1 (5 bases). Germline CDR1 reads WNHNN; CDR2 reads SYGVQD (reference sequence). V lost 4 bases, J lost 3 bases, and 7 bases lay in between. This CDR3 comprises 12 residues. The CDR3 nucleotides are TGCGCCAGCAGTGCCGGACACTACGAGCAGTACTTC. It translates to CASSAGHYEQYF.

In this sample, this clone turned up a few times. The chain has TRBV6-1 and TRBJ2-3, with D possibly TRBD2 on 5 matching bases. CDR3 length: 15 residues. V lost 2 bases and J 0 bases, leaving 9 bases between the germline ends. Germline loops: CDR1 MNHNS, CDR2 SASEGT. This chain's CDR3 is CASSEHGGSTDTQYF. DNA for the CDR3: TGTGCCAGCAGTGAACATGGCGGGAGCACAGATACGCAGTATTTT.

The chain employs TRBV19 and TRBJ1-5; D gene unclear. V dropped 5 bases and J dropped 11 bases, with 16 bases sitting between them. CDR3 length: 13 amino acids. From germline, CDR1 is LNHDA and CDR2 SQIVND (reference sequence). The CDR3 DNA follows: TGTGCCAGTAGTGGTTCAGGCTTCTGGACCCAGCATTTT. It specifies CASSGSGFWTQHF.

This clone was seen only a few times. The genes are TRBV7-9 and TRBJ2-5; 10 nucleotides line up with TRBD2. The CDR3 is 14 residues long. V shed 6 bases and J 4 bases; nucleotides not matched to a gene: 5. Germline V lookup: CDR1 SEHNR, CDR2 FQNEAQ (reference sequence). Written as DNA, the CDR3 is TGTGCCAGCAGGAGAGCGGGAGGGCCAGAGACCCAGTACTTC. Translating it yields CASRRAGGPETQYF.

The V call is TRBV6-6, the J call TRBJ2-1; D is unresolved. In germline, CDR1 is MNHNY, CDR2 SVGAGI (reference sequence). CDR3 length: 12 amino acids. V dropped 8 bases and J dropped 5 bases, with 10 bases sitting between them. This chain's CDR3 is CASGPFNNEQFF. The CDR3 DNA sequence: TGTGCCAGCGGGCCTTTTAACAATGAGCAGTTCTTC.

The table lists this clone with a count of one. This chain uses TRBV3-1 (or the pseudogene TRBV3-2) with TRBJ2-3; 12 positions match TRBD2. Germline V lookup: CDR1 LGHDT, CDR2 YNNKEL (reference sequence). This CDR3 has 15 residues. The trim removed 5 bases at V and 7 bases at J, leaving 7 bases unmatched. DNA for the CDR3: TGTGCCAGCAGCGAGATGACTAGCGGGGGTCATACGCAGTATTTT. It codes for CASSEMTSGGHTQYF.

This sequence joins TRBV4-3 and TRBJ2-1; 10 positions agree with TRBD2. J was trimmed by 4 bases and V by 0 bases; bases with no gene match: 6. The CDR3 extends over 17 amino acids. Per the germline V gene, CDR1 is LGHNA and CDR2 is YSLEER. CDR3 region: CASSQELLGLAYNEQFF. The CDR3 bases are TGCGCCAGCAGCCAAGAGCTATTGGGACTAGCGTACAATGAGCAGTTCTTC.